The T cell receptor beta chain under discussion was sequenced for a study of cytomegalovirus exposure and HLA in healthy donors. After removal of 5 bases from V and 10 bases from J, the junction contained 8 bases not matched to a gene. The germline CDR1 and CDR2 sequences are SEHNR and FQNEAQ (reference sequence). The CDR3 has 14 amino acids. The PCR contained 60 Vbeta and 13 Jbeta primers. The repertoire was sequenced with immunoSEQ multiplex PCR; TCRdb's copy has only in-frame clones and lacks some. The sample has about 52,000 clones; about 50% are singletons. V and J are TRBV7-9 and TRBJ1-3, with 10 bases matching TRBD1. This TCR came from a human donor in good health. Sequencing used PBMCs. CDR3 in DNA: TGTGCCAGCAGCCCCAAAGAGGACAGGGGGACCATATATTTT. This gives the protein CASSPKEDRGTIYF.